Shown below are 12 T cell receptor beta chains from a single sample sequenced in a study of blood T cell repertoires in COVID-19. TCRdb's table, derived via immunoSEQ multiplex PCR, lists solely in-frame clones and lacks some. This sample has 250,000 to 300,000 clones, with 70% to 90% found just once. The source material was peripheral blood. The receptors stem from a woman in her twenties or thirties with COVID-19, enrolled during active disease.

This chain joins TRBV5-5 and TRBJ2-5, with 10 bases matching TRBD2. CDR3 size: 16 residues. CDR1 SGHKS and CDR2 YYEKEE come from the germline V gene (reference sequence). V was clipped by 0 bases and J by 5 bases; unmatched bases: 7. The DNA for the CDR3 is TGTGCCAGCAGCTTGGAATCAGCGGGGGGGCTCGAGACCCAGTACTTC. Its translation is CASSLESAGGLETQYF.

Notes on this clone: The same CDR3 can be traced to other DNA sequences in this sample. The V and J genes are TRBV18 and TRBJ1-5, with D tentatively TRBD1 (5 bases). The CDR3 runs 14 residues. V was pared by 3 bases and J by 1 base, with 7 bases between. Germline CDR1 and CDR2: KGHSH and LQKENI. CDR3: CASSPQGSNQPQHF. CDR3 DNA: TGTGCCAGCTCACCTCAGGGAAGCAATCAGCCCCAGCATTTT.

The rearrangement uses TRBV5-1 and TRBJ1-1, with 10 bases fitting TRBD1. Looked up from germline, CDR1 is SGHRS and CDR2 is YFSETQ. The CDR3 runs 17 residues. V lost 3 bases and J lost 1; bases outside the gene matches: 9. The DNA for the CDR3 is TGCGCCAGCAGCTCGACAGGGGGCTTAGGACCGAACACTGAAGCTTTCTTT. Its protein is CASSSTGGLGPNTEAFF.

The V gene is TRBV19, the J gene TRBJ2-7, with a possible D match to TRBD1 (5 bases). CDR1 is LNHDA, CDR2 SQIVND, per germline (reference sequence). Trimming pared 3 bases from V and 0 bases from J, leaving 12 bases between. The CDR3 is 15 residues long. As DNA, the CDR3 is TGTGCCAGTAGTATTGGACACCTCTTCTCCTACGAGCAGTACTTC. Protein sequence: CASSIGHLFSYEQYF.

The rearrangement joins TRBV28 to TRBJ2-3; 11 nucleotides align to TRBD2. Per the germline V gene, CDR1 is MDHEN and CDR2 is SYDVKM. CDR3 size: 14 residues. With V trimmed by 4 bases and J by 11 bases, 8 bases remained unmatched. CDR3: CASSSSGGTGGQYF. CDR3 nucleotide sequence: TGTGCCAGCAGTTCTAGCGGGGGGACCGGTGGGCAGTATTTT.

The rearrangement uses TRBV20-1 and TRBJ1-1, with TRBD1 matching over 7 bases. With 3 bases clipped from V and 0 bases from J, the junction kept 1 base outside the gene matches. From germline, CDR1 is DFQATT and CDR2 SNEGSKA (reference sequence). The CDR3 covers 13 residues. CDR3 in amino acids: CSASDRVNTEAFF. CDR3 bases: TGCAGTGCTAGTGACAGGGTGAACACTGAAGCTTTCTTT.

This clone was seen once. CDR3 amino acids: CSASPRAKNIQYF. The CDR3 nucleotides are TGCAGTGCTAGTCCCCGGGCCAAAAACATTCAGTACTTC. The chain links TRBV20-1 to TRBJ2-4; D is ambiguous. The CDR3 spans 13 residues. Germline V gene lookup returns CDR1 DFQATT and CDR2 SNEGSKA (reference sequence). Deletions cut 3 bases from V and 1 base from J, with 7 bases between.

The chain couples TRBV19 to TRBJ1-4, with D perhaps TRBD1 (5 bases). The CDR3 has 15 residues. Looked up from germline, CDR1 is LNHDA and CDR2 is SQIVND (reference sequence). V was cut by 3 bases and J by 4 bases, with 12 bases left in between. In DNA, the CDR3 is TGTGCCAGTAGTATCCTTAGACAGATTAATGAAAAACTGTTTTTT. It specifies CASSILRQINEKLFF.

The chain uses TRBV4-1 and TRBJ1-2, with TRBD1 as a possible D gene (5 bases). The CDR3 consists of 15 residues. V lost 1 base, J lost 4 bases, and 13 bases lay in between. Germline-derived CDR1 and CDR2 are MGHRA and YSYEKL. CDR3: CASSQARGVSYGYTF. The CDR3 DNA follows: TGCGCCAGCAGCCAAGCACGGGGGGTCAGCTATGGCTACACCTTC.

The V and J genes are TRBV6-5 and TRBJ1-1, with TRBD1 identical over 8 bases. The germline V gene has CDR1 MNHEY and CDR2 SVGAGI. This CDR3 has 14 amino acids. Trimming cost V 2 bases and J 7 bases; bases outside gene matches: 6. The CDR3 DNA sequence: TGTGCCAGCAGTTACCAGGGGGCGGTGGGTGAAGCTTTCTTT. The encoded protein is CASSYQGAVGEAFF.

The chain links TRBV11-2 to TRBJ1-4, with 9 bases identical to TRBD1. The CDR3 covers 16 residues. Germline V gene lookup returns CDR1 SGHAT and CDR2 FQNNGV. The ends lost 5 bases at V and 5 bases at J; junction bases unmatched: 9. The CDR3 sequence: CASSPRGDRANEKLFF. For the CDR3, the DNA is TGTGCCAGCAGCCCTAGGGGGGACAGGGCGAATGAAAAACTGTTTTTT. Combining the CDR3 with reference TRBV11-2 and TRBJ1-4 gives the whole variable domain EAGVAQSPRYKIIEKRQSVAFWCNPISGHATLYWYQQILGQGPKLLIQFQNNGVVDDSQLPKDRFSAERLKGVDSTLKIQPAKLEDSAVYLCASSPRGDRANEKLFFGSGTQLSVL.

A note on this clone: At the DNA level, this CDR3 is encoded by other sequences in the same sample as well. V usage is TRBV2 and J usage is TRBJ1-5; TRBD1 matches at 9 bases. The V segment lost 6 bases and the J segment 4 bases; nucleotides outside the gene matches: 1. This CDR3 comprises 13 residues. Looked up from germline, CDR1 is SNHLY and CDR2 is FYNNEI. This CDR3 reads CASSGTGNQPQHF. The CDR3, as DNA: TGTGCCAGCAGCGGGACAGGGAATCAGCCCCAGCATTTT.